This TCR beta chain derives from a study of T cells in Graves' hyperthyroidism and ophthalmopathy. Study details: The authors collected peripheral blood at initial diagnosis, before any treatment.

RNA transcripts yielded amplified TCR beta CDR3 regions. The HTBI primer set served for first-round RT-PCR of the TCR CDR3. TCRdb re-derived calls from the multiplex PCR reads in MiXCR, one entry per CDR3 protein. The table includes more than 550,000 distinct CDR3 sequences, around 16% detected once. The authors took PBMCs from 10 ml fresh peripheral blood. Regarding the study as a whole: Expanded thyroid clonotypes (above 0.001) were mostly also found in blood. The model identified upcoming ophthalmopathy a median approximately six months ahead of onset.

The CDR3 covers 13 residues. The germline V and J ends were trimmed by 1 base and 10 bases, with 14 bases remaining between them. The germline V gene encodes CDR1 GTSNPN and CDR2 SVGIG (reference sequence). There are many counts of this clonotype. Its antigen is unidentified. The chain joins TRBV30 to TRBJ2-1; D is ambiguous. Sequenced: blood. This receptor was taken from a man between 50 and 59 years old with Graves' hyperthyroidism. The CDR3 DNA sequence: TGTGCCTGGAGTGGAGCCCTGTTAGGGGAGCAGTTCTTC. It specifies CAWSGALLGEQFF.